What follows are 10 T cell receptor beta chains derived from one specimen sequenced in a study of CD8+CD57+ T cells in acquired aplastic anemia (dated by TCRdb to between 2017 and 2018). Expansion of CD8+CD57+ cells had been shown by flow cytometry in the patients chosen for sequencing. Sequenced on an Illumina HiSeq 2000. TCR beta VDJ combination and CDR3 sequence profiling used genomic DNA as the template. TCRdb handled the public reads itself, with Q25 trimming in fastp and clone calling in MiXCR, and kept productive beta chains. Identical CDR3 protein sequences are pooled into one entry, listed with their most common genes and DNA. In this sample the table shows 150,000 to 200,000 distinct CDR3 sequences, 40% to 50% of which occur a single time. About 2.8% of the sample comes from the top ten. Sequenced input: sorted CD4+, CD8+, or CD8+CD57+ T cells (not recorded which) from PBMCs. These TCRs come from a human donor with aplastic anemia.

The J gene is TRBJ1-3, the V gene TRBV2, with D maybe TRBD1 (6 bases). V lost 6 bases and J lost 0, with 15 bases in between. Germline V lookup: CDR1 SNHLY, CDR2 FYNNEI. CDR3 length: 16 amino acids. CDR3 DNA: TGTGCCAGCAGAGGTTCGACAGGCCGCTCTGGAAACACCATATATTTT. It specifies CASRGSTGRSGNTIYF.

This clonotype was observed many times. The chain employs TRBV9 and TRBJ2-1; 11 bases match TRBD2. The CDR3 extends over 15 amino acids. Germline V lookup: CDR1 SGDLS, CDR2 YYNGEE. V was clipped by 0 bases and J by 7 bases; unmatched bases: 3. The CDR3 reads CASSVGASGRNEQFF. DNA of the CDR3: TGTGCCAGCAGCGTAGGGGCTAGCGGGAGGAATGAGCAGTTCTTC.

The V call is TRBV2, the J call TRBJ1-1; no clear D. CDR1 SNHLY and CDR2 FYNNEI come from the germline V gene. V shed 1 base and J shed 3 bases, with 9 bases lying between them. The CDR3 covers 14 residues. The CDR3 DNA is TGTGCCAGCAGTGAAGGAGGCAGATACACTGAAGCTTTCTTT. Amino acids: CASSEGGRYTEAFF. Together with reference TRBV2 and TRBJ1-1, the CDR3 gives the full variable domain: EPEVTQTPSHQVTQMGQEVILRCVPISNHLYFYWYRQILGQKVEFLVSFYNNEISEKSEIFDDQFSVERPDGSNFTLKIRSTKLEDSAMYFCASSEGGRYTEAFFGQGTRLTVV.

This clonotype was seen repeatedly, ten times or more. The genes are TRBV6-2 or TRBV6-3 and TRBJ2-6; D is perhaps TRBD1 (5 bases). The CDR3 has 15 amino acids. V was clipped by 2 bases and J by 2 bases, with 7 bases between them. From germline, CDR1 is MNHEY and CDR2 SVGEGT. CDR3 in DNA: TGTGCCAGCAGTTACGAAGGGGCTGGGGCCAACGTCCTGACTTTC. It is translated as CASSYEGAGANVLTF.

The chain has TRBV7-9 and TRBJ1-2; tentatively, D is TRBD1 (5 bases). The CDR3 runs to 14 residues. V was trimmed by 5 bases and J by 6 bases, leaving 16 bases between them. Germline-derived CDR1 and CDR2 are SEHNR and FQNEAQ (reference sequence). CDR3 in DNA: TGTGCCAGCAGCCCGTTTCGCAGGGAAGATGGCTACACCTTC. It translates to CASSPFRREDGYTF.

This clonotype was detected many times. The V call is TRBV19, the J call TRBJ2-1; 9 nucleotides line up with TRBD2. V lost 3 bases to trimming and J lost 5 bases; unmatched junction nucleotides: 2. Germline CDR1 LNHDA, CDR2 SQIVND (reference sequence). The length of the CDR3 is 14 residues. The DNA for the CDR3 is TGTGCCAGTAGTATTAGCGGGAGTCACAATGAGCAGTTCTTC. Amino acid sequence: CASSISGSHNEQFF.

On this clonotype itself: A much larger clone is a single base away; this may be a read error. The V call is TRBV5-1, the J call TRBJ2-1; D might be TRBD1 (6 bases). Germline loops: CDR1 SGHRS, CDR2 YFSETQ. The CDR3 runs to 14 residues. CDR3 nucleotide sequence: TGCGCCAGCAGCTTGGGCCAGGGGCGCAATGAGCAGCTCTTC. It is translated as CASSLGQGRNEQLF.

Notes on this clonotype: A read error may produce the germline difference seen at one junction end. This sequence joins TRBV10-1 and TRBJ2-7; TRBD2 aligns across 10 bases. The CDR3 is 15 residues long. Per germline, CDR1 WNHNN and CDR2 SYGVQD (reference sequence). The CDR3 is CASSEAGTSEYEQYF. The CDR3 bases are TGTGCCAGCAGTGAAGCGGGGACTAGCGAGTACGAGCAGTACTTC.

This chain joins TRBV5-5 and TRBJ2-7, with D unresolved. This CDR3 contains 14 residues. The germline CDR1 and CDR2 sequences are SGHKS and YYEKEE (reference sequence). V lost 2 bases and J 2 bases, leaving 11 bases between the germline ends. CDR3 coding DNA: TGTGCCAGCAGCTTAGACGGGTCACCCTACGAGCAGTACTTC. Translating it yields CASSLDGSPYEQYF.

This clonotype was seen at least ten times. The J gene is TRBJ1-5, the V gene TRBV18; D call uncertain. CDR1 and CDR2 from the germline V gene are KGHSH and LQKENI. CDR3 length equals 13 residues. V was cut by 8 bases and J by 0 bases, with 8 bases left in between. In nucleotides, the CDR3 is TGTGCCAGCAGTCCAGGTAGCAATCAGCCCCAGCATTTT. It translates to CASSPGSNQPQHF.